These 3 T cell receptor beta chains share one sample of origin, sequenced in a study of blood T cell repertoires in COVID-19. Measured with immunoSEQ multiplex PCR; TCRdb has only the in-frame clones, and not every one. The sample has about 500,000 clones; about nine tenths are singletons. Input material: PBMCs or T cells enriched from blood (not recorded which). Every receptor here comes from a woman under 30 who had recovered from COVID-19.

The V gene is TRBV4-1, the J gene TRBJ2-7, with 8 bases aligning to TRBD1. J was trimmed by 1 base and V by 5 bases; bases with no gene match: 4. Germline CDR1 is MGHRA and CDR2 is YSYEKL. This CDR3 comprises 14 residues. The CDR3 nucleotides are TGCGCCAGCAGCAACAGACAGGGGTCCTACGAGCAGTACTTC. This translates into CASSNRQGSYEQYF.

This clone was recorded once. V usage is TRBV4-2 and J usage is TRBJ1-1, with a tentative D call TRBD1 (5 bases). Trimming removed 0 bases at V and 6 bases at J, with 17 bases between. CDR3 length: 16 residues. CDR1 LGHNA and CDR2 YNFKEQ come from the germline V gene. CDR3 coding DNA: TGTGCCAGCAGCCAAGATTGGGGGGGGAAGGGGTCTGAAGCTTTCTTT. Protein sequence: CASSQDWGGKGSEAFF.

The rearrangement uses TRBV28 and TRBJ1-1; no firm D call. Trimming took off 6 bases at V and 1 base at J, with 12 bases between the two ends. This CDR3 spans 14 amino acids. Germline CDR1 is MDHEN and CDR2 is SYDVKM. The CDR3 DNA is TGTGCCAGCAGATTACTTGAGGGGAACACTGAAGCTTTCTTT. This gives the protein CASRLLEGNTEAFF.